This T cell receptor beta chain came from a study of T-cell reconstitution after alpha-beta-depleted transplantation in children. Whole-study results and caveats: Surviving recipient T cells and intrathymic progenitors accounted for some patients' high TCRbeta diversity at day 60. Several hundred rapidly expanded clones from non-depleted graft cells reportedly supplied alpha-beta T cells about two months post-transplant. T-cell counts and diversity at one year following transplant were attributed mainly to newly produced T cells.

TCRbeta library preparation incorporated unique molecular identifiers. Via MiXCR, TCRdb re-called the PCR reads, giving one row per CDR3 protein. The sample contains 98,000 or so distinct CDR3 sequences, more than 20% of which appear only once. This clonotype was counted only a few times. The target antigen is unknown. This CDR3 comprises 14 residues. The V gene's germline CDR1 is SGHTA and CDR2 FQGNSA. V gave up 8 bases and J gave up 1 base; unmatched junction bases: 6. This clonotype originated in a boy aged 2 to 10 with acute lymphoblastic leukemia, due to receive a stem cell transplant. The chain joins TRBV7-2 to TRBJ2-5; 8 nucleotides match TRBD1. Source: PBMCs, taken before TCRalphabeta/CD19-depleted stem cell transplant. The DNA of the CDR3 is TGTGCCAGCGGCCCCGGGACAGGCCAAGAGACCCAGTACTTC. Amino acid sequence: CASGPGTGQETQYF.